The clone carrying this TCR beta chain was detected only once. After removal of 1 base from V and 8 bases from J, the junction contained 11 bases not matched to a gene. Germline CDR1 reads SGHTA; CDR2 reads FQGNSA. The CDR3 has 16 residues. Original analysis: Amplification from reference gene primers served as the basis for estimated nucleated cell counts. Sequencing used immunoSEQ multiplex PCR; TCRdb keeps in-frame clones, though not all of them. V, J and clone size are those of that table, while D and trimming were read from the DNA. This repertoire shows tens of thousands of clones, around 84% found once; its top ten account for just under 7%. The source of the sample is a study of blood T cell repertoires in COVID-19. Study-wide background: The United States, Italy and Spain supplied acute and convalescent COVID-19 samples. Sources were T cells, B-cell-depleted T cells, or PBMCs; the material itself was cDNA or gDNA.

The sequence derives from a man aged 45-60 years with active COVID-19. Sequencing input: peripheral blood. The chain uses TRBV7-2 and TRBJ1-2, with 9 bases fitting TRBD1. In nucleotides, the CDR3 is TGTGCCAGCAGCTTAGAACCCGGACAGGGGAGGCGAGGCTACACCTTC. Translating gives CASSLEPGQGRRGYTF.